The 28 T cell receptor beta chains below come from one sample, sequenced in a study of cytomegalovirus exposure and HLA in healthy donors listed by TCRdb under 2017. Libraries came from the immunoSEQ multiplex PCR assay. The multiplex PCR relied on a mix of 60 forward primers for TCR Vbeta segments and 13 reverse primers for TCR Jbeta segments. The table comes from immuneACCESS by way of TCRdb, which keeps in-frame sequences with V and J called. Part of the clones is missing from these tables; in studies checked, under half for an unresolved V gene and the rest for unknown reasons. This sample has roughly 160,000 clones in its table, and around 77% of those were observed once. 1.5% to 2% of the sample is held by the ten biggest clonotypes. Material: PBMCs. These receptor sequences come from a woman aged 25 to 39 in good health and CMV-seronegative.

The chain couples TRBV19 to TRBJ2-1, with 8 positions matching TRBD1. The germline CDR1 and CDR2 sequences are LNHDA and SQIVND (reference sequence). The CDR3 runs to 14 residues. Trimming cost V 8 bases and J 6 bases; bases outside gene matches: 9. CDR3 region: CASSNRDRPNEQFF. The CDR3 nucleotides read TGTGCCAGTTCAAACCGGGACAGGCCCAATGAGCAGTTCTTC.

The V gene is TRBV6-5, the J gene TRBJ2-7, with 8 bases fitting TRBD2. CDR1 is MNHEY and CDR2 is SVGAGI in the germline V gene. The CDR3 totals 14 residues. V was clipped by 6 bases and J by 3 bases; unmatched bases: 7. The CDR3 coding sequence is TGTGCCAGCAGCCTGACTAGCGCCGTCTACGAGCAGTACTTC. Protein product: CASSLTSAVYEQYF.

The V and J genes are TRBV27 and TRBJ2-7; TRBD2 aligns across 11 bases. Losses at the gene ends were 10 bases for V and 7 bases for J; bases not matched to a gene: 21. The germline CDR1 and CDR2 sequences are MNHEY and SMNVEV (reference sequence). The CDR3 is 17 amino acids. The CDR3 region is CATAGPSGRKVPWEQYF. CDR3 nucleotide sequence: TGTGCCACTGCGGGGCCTAGCGGGAGGAAGGTACCGTGGGAGCAGTACTTC.

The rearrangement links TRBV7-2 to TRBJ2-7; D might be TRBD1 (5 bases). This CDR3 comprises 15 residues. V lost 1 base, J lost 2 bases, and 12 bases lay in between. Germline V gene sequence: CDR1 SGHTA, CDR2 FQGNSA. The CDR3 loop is CASSLDARQTYEQYF. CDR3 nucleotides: TGTGCCAGCAGCTTAGACGCCAGACAGACCTACGAGCAGTACTTC.

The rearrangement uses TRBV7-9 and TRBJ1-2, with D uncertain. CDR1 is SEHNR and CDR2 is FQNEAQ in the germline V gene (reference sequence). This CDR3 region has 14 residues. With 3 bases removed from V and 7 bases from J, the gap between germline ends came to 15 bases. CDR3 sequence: CASSLEGTSGGYTF. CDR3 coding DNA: TGTGCCAGCAGCTTGGAGGGAACCTCCGGTGGCTACACCTTC.

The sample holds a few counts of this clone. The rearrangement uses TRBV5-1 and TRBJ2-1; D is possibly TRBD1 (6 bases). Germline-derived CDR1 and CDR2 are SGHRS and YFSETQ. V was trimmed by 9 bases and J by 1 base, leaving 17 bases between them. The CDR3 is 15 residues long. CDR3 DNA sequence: TGCGCCACCCGTCTGGTAGGGGGATCCTACAATGAGCAGTTCTTC. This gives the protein CATRLVGGSYNEQFF. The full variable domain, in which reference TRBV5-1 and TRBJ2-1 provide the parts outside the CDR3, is KAGVTQTPRYLIKTRGQQVTLSCSPISGHRSVSWYQQTPGQGLQFLFEYFSETQRNKGNFPGRFSGRQFSNSRSEMNVSTLELGDSALYLCATRLVGGSYNEQFFGPGTRLTVL.

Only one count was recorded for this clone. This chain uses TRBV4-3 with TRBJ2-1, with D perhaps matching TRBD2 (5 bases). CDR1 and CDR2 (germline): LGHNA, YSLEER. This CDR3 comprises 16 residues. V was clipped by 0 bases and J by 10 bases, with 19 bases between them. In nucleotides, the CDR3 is TGCGCCAGCAGCCAAGAGGTCTCGGTAAGCGGACGGGAGCAGTTCTTC. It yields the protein CASSQEVSVSGREQFF.

The CDR3 protein is CASSETGTYGYTF. DNA for the CDR3: TGTGCCAGTAGTGAGACAGGGACCTATGGCTACACCTTC. This chain joins TRBV19 and TRBJ1-2; 7 nucleotides agree with TRBD1. Germline V gene lookup returns CDR1 LNHDA and CDR2 SQIVND (reference sequence). V gave up 5 bases and J gave up 4 bases; unmatched junction bases: 4. There are 13 residues in the CDR3.

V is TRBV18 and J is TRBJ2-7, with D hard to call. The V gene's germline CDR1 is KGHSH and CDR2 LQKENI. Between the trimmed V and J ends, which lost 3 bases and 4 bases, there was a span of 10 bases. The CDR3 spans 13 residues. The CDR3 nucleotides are TGTGCCAGCTCACCTTCCGCACAGTACGAGCAGTACTTC. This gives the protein CASSPSAQYEQYF.

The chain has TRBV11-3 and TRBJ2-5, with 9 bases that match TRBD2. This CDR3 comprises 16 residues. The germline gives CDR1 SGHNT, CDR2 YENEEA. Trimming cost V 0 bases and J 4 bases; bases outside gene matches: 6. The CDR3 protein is CASSLDGSGGTETQYF. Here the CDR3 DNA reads TGTGCCAGCAGCTTAGATGGTAGCGGGGGCACAGAGACCCAGTACTTC.

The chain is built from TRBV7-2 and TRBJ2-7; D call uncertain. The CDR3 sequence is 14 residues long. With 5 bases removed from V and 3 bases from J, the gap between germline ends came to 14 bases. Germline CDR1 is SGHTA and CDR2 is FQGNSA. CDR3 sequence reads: CASSAMSGSYEQYF. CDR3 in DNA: TGTGCCAGCAGCGCGATGTCAGGTAGCTACGAGCAGTACTTC.

This chain's CDR3 is CASSAGDRSYEQYF. As DNA, the CDR3 is TGTGCCAGCAGTGCCGGGGACAGGAGCTACGAGCAGTACTTC. The rearrangement links TRBV28 to TRBJ2-7; 8 positions match TRBD1. Trimming cost V 5 bases and J 3 bases; bases outside gene matches: 6. This CDR3 region has 14 residues. Germline V gene lookup returns CDR1 MDHEN and CDR2 SYDVKM. The full variable domain, in which reference TRBV28 and TRBJ2-7 provide the parts outside the CDR3, is DVKVTQSSRYLVKRTGEKVFLECVQDMDHENMFWYRQDPGLGLRLIYFSYDVKMKEKGDIPEGYSVSREKKERFSLILESASTNQTSMYLCASSAGDRSYEQYFGPGTRLTVT.

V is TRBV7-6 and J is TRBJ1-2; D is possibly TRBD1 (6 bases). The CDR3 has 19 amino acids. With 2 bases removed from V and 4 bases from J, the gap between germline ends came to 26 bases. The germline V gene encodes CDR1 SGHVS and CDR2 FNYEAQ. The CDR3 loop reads CASSLRSRGETGASYGYTF. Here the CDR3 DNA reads TGTGCCAGCAGCTTACGGAGCCGAGGGGAGACAGGCGCTAGCTATGGCTACACCTTC.

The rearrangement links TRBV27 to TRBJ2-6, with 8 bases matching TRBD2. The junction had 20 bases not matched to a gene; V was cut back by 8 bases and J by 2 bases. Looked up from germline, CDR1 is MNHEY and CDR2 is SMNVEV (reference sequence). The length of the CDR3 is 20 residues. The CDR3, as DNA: TGTGCCAGCCGGCCCCAGGTACGCGGGGGGTGGGTTGCTGGGGCCAACGTCCTGACTTTC. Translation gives CASRPQVRGGWVAGANVLTF. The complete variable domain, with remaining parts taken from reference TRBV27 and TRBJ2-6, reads EAQVTQNPRYLITVTGKKLTVTCSQNMNHEYMSWYRQDPGLGLRQIYYSMNVEVTDKGDVPEGYKVSRKEKRNFPLILESPSPNQTSLYFCASRPQVRGGWVAGANVLTFGAGSRLTVL.

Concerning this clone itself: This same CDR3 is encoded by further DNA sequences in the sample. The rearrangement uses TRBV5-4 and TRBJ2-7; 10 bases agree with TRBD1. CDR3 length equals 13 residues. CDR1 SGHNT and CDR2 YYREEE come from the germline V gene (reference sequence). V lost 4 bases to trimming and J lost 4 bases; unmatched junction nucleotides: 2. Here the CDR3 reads CASSAGQGYEQYF. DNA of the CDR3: TGTGCCAGCAGCGCGGGACAGGGGTACGAGCAGTACTTC.

The CDR3 DNA sequence: TGTGCCAGCAGCGAGCGAACAGGGAGCACCGGGGAGCTGTTTTTT. Its protein is CASSERTGSTGELFF. The chain joins TRBV9 to TRBJ2-2; perhaps TRBD1 as D (6 bases). Germline CDR1 reads SGDLS; CDR2 reads YYNGEE. V lost 3 bases, J lost 4 bases, and 13 bases lay in between. CDR3 size: 15 residues.

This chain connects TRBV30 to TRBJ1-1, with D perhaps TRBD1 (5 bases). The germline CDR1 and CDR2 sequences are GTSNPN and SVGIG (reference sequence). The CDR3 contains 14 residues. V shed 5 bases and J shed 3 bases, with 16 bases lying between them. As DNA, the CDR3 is TGTGCCTGGCAAAGAGGGGAGGGGCACACTGAAGCTTTCTTT. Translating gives CAWQRGEGHTEAFF.

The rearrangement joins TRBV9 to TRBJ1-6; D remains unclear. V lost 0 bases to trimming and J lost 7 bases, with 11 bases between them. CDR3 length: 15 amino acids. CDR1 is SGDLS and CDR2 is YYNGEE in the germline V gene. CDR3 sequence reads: CASSVEPAGNSPLHF. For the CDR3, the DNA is TGTGCCAGCAGCGTAGAACCGGCCGGGAATTCACCCCTCCACTTT.

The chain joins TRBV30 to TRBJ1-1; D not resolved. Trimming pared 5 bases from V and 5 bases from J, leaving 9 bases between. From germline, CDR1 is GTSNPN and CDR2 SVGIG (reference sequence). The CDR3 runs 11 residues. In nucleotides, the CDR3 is TGTGCCTGGGGAGGACGGACTGAAGCTTTCTTT. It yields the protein CAWGGRTEAFF.

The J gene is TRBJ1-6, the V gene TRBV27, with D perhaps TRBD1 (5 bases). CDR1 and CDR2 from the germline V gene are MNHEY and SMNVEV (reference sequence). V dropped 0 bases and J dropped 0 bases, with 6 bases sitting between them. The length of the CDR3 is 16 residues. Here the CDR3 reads CASSLSGGSYNSPLHF. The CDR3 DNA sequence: TGTGCCAGCAGTTTATCGGGGGGCTCCTATAATTCACCCCTCCACTTT.

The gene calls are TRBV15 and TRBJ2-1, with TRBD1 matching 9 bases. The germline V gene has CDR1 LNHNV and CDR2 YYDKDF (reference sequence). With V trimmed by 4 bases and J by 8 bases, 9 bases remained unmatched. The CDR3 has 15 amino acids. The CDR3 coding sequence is TGTGCCACCAGCACCCACAGGGGGCTGATCGATGAGCAGTTCTTC. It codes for CATSTHRGLIDEQFF.

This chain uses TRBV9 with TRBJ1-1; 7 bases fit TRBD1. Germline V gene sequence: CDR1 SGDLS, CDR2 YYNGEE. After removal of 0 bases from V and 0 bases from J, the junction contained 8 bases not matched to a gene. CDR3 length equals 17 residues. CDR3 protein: CASSVGGTVLMNTEAFF. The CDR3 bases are TGTGCCAGCAGCGTAGGGGGGACAGTGTTGATGAACACTGAAGCTTTCTTT.

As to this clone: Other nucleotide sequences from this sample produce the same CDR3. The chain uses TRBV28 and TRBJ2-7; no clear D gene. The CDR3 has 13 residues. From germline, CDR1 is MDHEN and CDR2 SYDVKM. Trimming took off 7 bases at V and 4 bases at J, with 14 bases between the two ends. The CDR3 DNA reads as TGTGCCAGCAACAGTGAATCTCGGTACGAGCAGTACTTC. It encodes CASNSESRYEQYF. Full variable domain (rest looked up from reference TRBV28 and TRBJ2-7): DVKVTQSSRYLVKRTGEKVFLECVQDMDHENMFWYRQDPGLGLRLIYFSYDVKMKEKGDIPEGYSVSREKKERFSLILESASTNQTSMYLCASNSESRYEQYFGPGTRLTVT.

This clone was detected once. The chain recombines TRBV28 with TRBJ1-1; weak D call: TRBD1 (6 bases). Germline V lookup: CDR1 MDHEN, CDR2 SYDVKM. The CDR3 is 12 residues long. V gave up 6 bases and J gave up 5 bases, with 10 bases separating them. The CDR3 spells CASRGQETEAFF. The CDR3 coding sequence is TGTGCCAGCAGGGGACAAGAGACTGAAGCTTTCTTT.

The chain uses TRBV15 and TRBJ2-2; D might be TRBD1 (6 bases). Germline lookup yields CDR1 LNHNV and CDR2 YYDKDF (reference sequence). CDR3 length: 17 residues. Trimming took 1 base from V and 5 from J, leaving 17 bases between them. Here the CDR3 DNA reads TGTGCCACCAGCAGAGTCCCAAACCCGAGGGGGACCGGGGAGCTGTTTTTT. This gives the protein CATSRVPNPRGTGELFF.

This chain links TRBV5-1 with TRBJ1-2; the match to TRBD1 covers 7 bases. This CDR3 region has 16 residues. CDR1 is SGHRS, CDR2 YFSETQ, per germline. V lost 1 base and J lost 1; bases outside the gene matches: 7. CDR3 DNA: TGCGCCAGCAGCTTGAACGGGGGACAGCTTAACTATGGCTACACCTTC. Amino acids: CASSLNGGQLNYGYTF.

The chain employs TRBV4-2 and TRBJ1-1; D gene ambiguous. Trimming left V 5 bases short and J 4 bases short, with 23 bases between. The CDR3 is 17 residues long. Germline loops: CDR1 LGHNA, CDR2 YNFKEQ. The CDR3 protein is CASSWEGGSGLGTEAFF. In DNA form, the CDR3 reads TGTGCCAGCAGCTGGGAGGGAGGGAGTGGGTTGGGCACTGAAGCTTTCTTT.

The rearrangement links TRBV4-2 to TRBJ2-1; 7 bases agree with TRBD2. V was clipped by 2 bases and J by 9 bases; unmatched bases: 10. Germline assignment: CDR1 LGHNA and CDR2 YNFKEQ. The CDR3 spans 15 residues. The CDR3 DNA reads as TGTGCCAGCAGCCAAAAGAGCGGGAACGGGGGTGAGCAGTTCTTC. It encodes CASSQKSGNGGEQFF.